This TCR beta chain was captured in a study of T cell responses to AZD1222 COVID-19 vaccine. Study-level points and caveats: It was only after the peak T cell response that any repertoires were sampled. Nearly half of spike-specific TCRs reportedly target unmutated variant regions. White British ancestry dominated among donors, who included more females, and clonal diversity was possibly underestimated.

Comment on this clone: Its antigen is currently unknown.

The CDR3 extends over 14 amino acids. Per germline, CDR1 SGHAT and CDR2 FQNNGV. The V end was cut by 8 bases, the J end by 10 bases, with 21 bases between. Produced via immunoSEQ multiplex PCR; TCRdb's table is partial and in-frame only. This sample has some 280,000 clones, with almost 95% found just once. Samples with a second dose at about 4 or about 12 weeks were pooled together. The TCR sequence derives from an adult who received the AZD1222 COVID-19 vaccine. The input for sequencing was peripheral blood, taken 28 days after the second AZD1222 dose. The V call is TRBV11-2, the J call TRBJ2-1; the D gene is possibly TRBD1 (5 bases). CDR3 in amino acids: CASSETAGSGEQFF. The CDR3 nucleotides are TGTGCCAGCTCTGAGACAGCCGGTTCAGGAGAGCAGTTCTTC.